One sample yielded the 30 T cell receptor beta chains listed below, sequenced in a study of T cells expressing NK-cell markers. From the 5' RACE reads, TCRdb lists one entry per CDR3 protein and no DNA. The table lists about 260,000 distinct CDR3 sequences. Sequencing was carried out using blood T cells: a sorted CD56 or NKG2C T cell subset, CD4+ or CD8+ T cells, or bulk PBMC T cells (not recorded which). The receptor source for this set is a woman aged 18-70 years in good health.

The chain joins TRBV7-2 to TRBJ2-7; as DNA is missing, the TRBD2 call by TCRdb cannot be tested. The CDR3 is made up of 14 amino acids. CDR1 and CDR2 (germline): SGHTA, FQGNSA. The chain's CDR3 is CASSQGLAVNEQYF.

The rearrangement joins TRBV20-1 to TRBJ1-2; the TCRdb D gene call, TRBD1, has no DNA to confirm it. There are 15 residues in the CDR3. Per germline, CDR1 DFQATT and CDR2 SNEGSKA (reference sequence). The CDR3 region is CSASGDRGRNYGYTF.

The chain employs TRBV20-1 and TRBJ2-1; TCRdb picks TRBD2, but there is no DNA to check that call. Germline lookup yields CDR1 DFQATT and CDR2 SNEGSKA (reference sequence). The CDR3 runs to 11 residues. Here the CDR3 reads CSANLAGEQFF.

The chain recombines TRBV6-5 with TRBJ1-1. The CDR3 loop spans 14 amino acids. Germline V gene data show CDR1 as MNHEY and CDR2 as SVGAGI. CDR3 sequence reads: CASSYLAGKLEAFF.

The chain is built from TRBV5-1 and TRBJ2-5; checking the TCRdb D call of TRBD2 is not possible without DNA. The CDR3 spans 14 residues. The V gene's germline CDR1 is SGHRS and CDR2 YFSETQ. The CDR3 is CASSLKLAGETQYF.

The CDR3 loop reads CASSSRVLSSYNEQFF. The chain is built from TRBV6-1 and TRBJ2-1; with no DNA, the TCRdb D assignment of TRBD1 cannot be verified. The CDR3 contains 16 residues. Germline V gives CDR1 MNHNS, CDR2 SASEGT.

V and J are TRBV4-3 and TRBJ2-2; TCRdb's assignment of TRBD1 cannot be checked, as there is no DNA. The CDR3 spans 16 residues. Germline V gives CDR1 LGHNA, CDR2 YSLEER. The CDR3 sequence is CASSQHTGEVTGELFF.

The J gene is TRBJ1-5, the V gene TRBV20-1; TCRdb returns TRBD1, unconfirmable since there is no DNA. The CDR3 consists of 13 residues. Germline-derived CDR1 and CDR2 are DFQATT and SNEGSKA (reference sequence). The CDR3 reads CSARGAGNQPQHF.

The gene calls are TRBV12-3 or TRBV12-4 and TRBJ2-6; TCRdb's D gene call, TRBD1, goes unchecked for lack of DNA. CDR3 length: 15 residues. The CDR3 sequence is CASSFRVSGANVLTF.

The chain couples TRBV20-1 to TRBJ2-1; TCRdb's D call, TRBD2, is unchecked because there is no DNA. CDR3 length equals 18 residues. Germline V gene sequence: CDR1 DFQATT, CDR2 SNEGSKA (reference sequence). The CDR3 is CSAPPGLAGGPKHNEQFF.

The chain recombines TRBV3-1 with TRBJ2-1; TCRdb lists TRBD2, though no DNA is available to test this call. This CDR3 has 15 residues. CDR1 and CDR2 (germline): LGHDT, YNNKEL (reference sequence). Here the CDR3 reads CASSSSGISYNEQFF.

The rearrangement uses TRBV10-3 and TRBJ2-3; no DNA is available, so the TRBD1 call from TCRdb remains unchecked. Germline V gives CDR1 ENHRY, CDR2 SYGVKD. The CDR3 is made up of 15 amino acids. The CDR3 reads CAISDPGTATDTQYF.

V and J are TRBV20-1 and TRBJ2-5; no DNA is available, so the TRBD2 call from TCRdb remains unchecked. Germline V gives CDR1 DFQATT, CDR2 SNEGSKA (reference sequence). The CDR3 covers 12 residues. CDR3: CSAIGLKETQYF.

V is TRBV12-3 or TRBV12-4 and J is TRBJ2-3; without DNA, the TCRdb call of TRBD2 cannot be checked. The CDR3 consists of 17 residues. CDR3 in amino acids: CASKPVGSGSPTDTQYF.

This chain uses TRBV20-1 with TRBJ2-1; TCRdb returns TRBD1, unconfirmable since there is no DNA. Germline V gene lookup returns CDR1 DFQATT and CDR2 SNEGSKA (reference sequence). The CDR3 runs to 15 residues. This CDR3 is CSARSGGLQYNEQFF.

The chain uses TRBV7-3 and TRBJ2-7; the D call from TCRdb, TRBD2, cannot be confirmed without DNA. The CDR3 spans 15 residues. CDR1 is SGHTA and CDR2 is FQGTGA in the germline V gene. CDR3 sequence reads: CASSFYGTSEYEQYF.

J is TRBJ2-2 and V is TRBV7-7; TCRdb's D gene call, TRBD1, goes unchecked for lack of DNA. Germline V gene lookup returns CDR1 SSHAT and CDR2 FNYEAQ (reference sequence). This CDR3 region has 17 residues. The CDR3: CASSNPRGGVDTGELFF.

CDR3: CATSGRRQTNEKLFF. This sequence joins TRBV15 and TRBJ1-4. This CDR3 comprises 15 residues. Germline assignment: CDR1 LNHNV and CDR2 YYDKDF (reference sequence).

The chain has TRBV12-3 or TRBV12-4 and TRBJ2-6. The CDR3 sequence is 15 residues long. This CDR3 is CASSLRISWANVLTF.

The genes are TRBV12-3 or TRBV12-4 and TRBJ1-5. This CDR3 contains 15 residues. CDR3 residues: CASRPAGSDNQPQHF.

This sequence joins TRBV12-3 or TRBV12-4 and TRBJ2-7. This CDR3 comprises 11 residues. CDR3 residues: CASSLGIEQYF.

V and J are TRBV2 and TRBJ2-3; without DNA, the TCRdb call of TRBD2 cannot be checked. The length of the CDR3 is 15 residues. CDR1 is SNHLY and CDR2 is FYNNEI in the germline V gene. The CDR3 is CASSGQGLAGDTQYF. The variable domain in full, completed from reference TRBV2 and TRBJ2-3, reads EPEVTQTPSHQVTQMGQEVILRCVPISNHLYFYWYRQILGQKVEFLVSFYNNEISEKSEIFDDQFSVERPDGSNFTLKIRSTKLEDSAMYFCASSGQGLAGDTQYFGPGTRLTVL.

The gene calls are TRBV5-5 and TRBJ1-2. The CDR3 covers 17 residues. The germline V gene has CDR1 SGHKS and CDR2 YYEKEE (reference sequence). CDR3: CASSRRMDGIANYGYTF.

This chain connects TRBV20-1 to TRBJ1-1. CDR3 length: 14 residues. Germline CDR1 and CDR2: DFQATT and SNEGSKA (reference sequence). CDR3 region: CSARGNRGNTEAFF.

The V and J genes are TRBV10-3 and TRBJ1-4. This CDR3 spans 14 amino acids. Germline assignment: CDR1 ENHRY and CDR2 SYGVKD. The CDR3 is CAISDAGIGEKLFF.

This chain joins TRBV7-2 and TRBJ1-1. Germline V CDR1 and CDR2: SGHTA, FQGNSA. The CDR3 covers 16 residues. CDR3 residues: CASSLHERIMNTEAFF.

The CDR3 sequence is CASRGGGGNEQFF. The chain has TRBV27 and TRBJ2-1; TCRdb proposes TRBD1, but this gene call is untestable without DNA. Germline CDR1 reads MNHEY; CDR2 reads SMNVEV (reference sequence). CDR3 length equals 13 residues.

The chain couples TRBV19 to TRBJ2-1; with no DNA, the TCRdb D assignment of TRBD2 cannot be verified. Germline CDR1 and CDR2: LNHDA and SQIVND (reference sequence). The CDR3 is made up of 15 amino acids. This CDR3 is CASSGLAYLYNEQFF. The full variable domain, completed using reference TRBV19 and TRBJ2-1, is DGGITQSPKYLFRKEGQNVTLSCEQNLNHDAMYWYRQDPGQGLRLIYYSQIVNDFQKGDIAEGYSVSREKKESFPLTVTSAQKNPTAFYLCASSGLAYLYNEQFFGPGTRLTVL.

The CDR3 sequence: CASSFDRAYGYTF. The chain employs TRBV7-2 and TRBJ1-2; the D call from TCRdb, TRBD1, cannot be confirmed without DNA. CDR3 length equals 13 residues. CDR1 is SGHTA and CDR2 is FQGNSA in the germline V gene.

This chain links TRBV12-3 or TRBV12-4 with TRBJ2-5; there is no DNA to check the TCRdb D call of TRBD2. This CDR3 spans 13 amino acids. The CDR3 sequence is CASGGLGQETQYF.